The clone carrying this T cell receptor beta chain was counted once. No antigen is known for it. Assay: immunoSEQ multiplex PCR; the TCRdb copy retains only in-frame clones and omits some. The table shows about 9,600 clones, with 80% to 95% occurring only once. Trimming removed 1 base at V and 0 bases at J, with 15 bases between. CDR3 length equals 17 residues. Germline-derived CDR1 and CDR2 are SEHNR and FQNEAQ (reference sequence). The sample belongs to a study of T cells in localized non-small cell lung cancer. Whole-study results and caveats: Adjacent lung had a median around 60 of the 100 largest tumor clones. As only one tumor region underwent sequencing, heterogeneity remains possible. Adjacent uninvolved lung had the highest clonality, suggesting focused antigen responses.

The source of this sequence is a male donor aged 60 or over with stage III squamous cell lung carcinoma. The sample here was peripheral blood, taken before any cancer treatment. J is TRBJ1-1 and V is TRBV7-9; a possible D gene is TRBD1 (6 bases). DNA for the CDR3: TGTGCCAGCAGCTTAGAGGGGGGGATTATCGTGAACACTGAAGCTTTCTTT. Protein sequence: CASSLEGGIIVNTEAFF. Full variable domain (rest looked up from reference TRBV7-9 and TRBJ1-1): DTGVSQNPRHKITKRGQNVTFRCDPISEHNRLYWYRQTLGQGPEFLTYFQNEAQLEKSRLLSDRFSAERPKGSFSTLEIQRTEQGDSAMYLCASSLEGGIIVNTEAFFGQGTRLTVV.